This record covers a single TCR beta chain. What it binds is not known. Repertoires were generated with immunoSEQ multiplex PCR, while TCRdb's copy carries only in-frame clones and drops some. Of some 55,000 clones detected, approximately 82% appear once; the ten largest clones hold just under 20%. This sample is part of a study of T cells in localized non-small cell lung cancer. Study results and limitations: Appearances in adjacent lung were noted for a median approximately 58 of the top 100 tumor clones. Uninvolved adjacent lung, not tumor, had the highest T cell clonality.

In germline, CDR1 is SGHNT, CDR2 YYREEE (reference sequence). The CDR3 is 14 residues long. The V and J ends lost 4 bases and 14 bases respectively, with 21 bases between them. The sequencing here drew on peripheral blood, taken before any cancer treatment. This rearrangement joins TRBV5-4 to TRBJ1-4; tentatively, D is TRBD1 (6 bases). This receptor was taken from a female donor of 60 years or more with stage II squamous cell lung carcinoma. CDR3 nucleotide sequence: TGTGCCAGCAGCCAAAAGCTTGCGGGGGCGGTTCTGTTTTTT. Translation gives CASSQKLAGAVLFF.